The 30 T cell receptor beta chains in this list originate from one sample, sequenced in a study of CD8 T cells in ankylosing spondylitis. TCRdb analysed the 5' RACE reads with MiXCR anew, one entry per CDR3 protein. The sample shows 250,000 to 300,000 distinct CDR3 sequences, 20% of them seen only once. The material sequenced was blood, either unsorted or a sorted T cell fraction (not recorded which). The receptors derive from a male donor with ankylosing spondylitis or in good health (not recorded which).

V and J are TRBV11-2 and TRBJ2-3; no clear D. Trimming left V 5 bases short and J 3 bases short, with 18 bases between. From germline, CDR1 is SGHAT and CDR2 FQNNGV. The CDR3 covers 16 residues. CDR3 loop: CASSAEMGLVTDTQYF. In nucleotides, the CDR3 is TGTGCCAGCAGCGCAGAGATGGGGTTGGTAACAGATACGCAGTATTTT. Supplemented by reference TRBV11-2 and TRBJ2-3, the full variable domain reads EAGVAQSPRYKIIEKRQSVAFWCNPISGHATLYWYQQILGQGPKLLIQFQNNGVVDDSQLPKDRFSAERLKGVDSTLKIQPAKLEDSAVYLCASSAEMGLVTDTQYFGPGTRLTVL.

J is TRBJ1-1 and V is TRBV10-2, with TRBD1 as a possible D gene (6 bases). Germline CDR1 reads WSHSY; CDR2 reads SAAADI. With 6 bases removed from V and 0 bases from J, the gap between germline ends came to 8 bases. The CDR3 length is 13 residues. The CDR3 nucleotides are TGCGCCAGCAGAGGACAGTTGAACACTGAAGCTTTCTTT. It yields the protein CASRGQLNTEAFF.

This clonotype was seen a few times. The chain uses TRBV5-1 and TRBJ2-5; 12 nucleotides align to TRBD1. The CDR3 is made up of 17 amino acids. From germline, CDR1 is SGHRS and CDR2 YFSETQ. Germline trimming cut 2 bases from V and 3 bases from J; bases unmatched to any gene: 8. CDR3 in amino acids: CASSFSTGTGGKETQYF. DNA for the CDR3: TGCGCCAGCAGCTTTTCAACCGGGACAGGGGGCAAAGAGACCCAGTACTTC.

This clonotype was seen many times. The chain links TRBV5-1 to TRBJ1-1; D not certain. Trimming took 1 base from V and 4 from J, leaving 11 bases between them. CDR1 is SGHRS, CDR2 YFSETQ, per germline. This CDR3 region has 14 residues. The CDR3 DNA reads TGCGCCAGCAGCTTGTGGGATTTGGGCACTGAAGCTTTCTTT. This sequence encodes CASSLWDLGTEAFF.

The chain couples TRBV28 to TRBJ1-4; D is uncertain. The germline CDR1 and CDR2 sequences are MDHEN and SYDVKM. The CDR3 spans 14 residues. V lost 3 bases and J 5 bases, leaving 10 bases between the germline ends. CDR3 DNA: TGTGCCAGCAGTTTCAGACTGGGGAATGAAAAACTGTTTTTT. This sequence encodes CASSFRLGNEKLFF.

This clonotype was seen a handful of times. This rearrangement joins TRBV7-6 to TRBJ2-1; 7 nucleotides line up with TRBD2. This CDR3 region has 14 residues. From germline, CDR1 is SGHVS and CDR2 FNYEAQ. Germline trimming cut 5 bases from V and 7 bases from J; bases unmatched to any gene: 8. The CDR3 DNA reads TGTGCCAGCAGCAGGCAACTAGCGTCGAATGAGCAGTTCTTC. The encoded protein is CASSRQLASNEQFF.

This clonotype has a count of ten or more. The J gene is TRBJ2-5, the V gene TRBV24-1; tentatively, D is TRBD1 or TRBD2 (5 bases each). CDR1 and CDR2 from the germline V gene are KGHDR and SFDVKD. V gave up 9 bases and J gave up 3 bases, with 10 bases separating them. There are 12 residues in the CDR3. In DNA, the CDR3 is TGTGCCACCTCCGGGACCGAAGAGACCCAGTACTTC. The encoded protein is CATSGTEETQYF.

This clonotype showed up many times. The rearrangement uses TRBV6-1 and TRBJ1-6; D might be TRBD1 (5 bases). Germline-derived CDR1 and CDR2 are MNHNS and SASEGT. V was trimmed by 6 bases and J by 6 bases, leaving 21 bases between them. This CDR3 comprises 17 residues. CDR3 loop: CASRTSRDGVGNSPLHF. In DNA form, the CDR3 reads TGTGCCAGCAGGACATCTAGGGACGGGGTGGGTAATTCACCCCTCCACTTT.

The chain employs TRBV20-1 and TRBJ2-3; D unclear. V shed 5 bases and J shed 2 bases, with 8 bases lying between them. The CDR3 is 12 amino acids. Germline V gene lookup returns CDR1 DFQATT and CDR2 SNEGSKA (reference sequence). The CDR3 is CSAPDHTDTQYF. Written as DNA, the CDR3 is TGCAGTGCTCCAGACCACACAGATACGCAGTATTTT.

This clonotype was seen a few times. CDR3 nucleotide sequence: TGTGCCAGCAGTCGGACAGGGGGTGGCTACACCTTC. It translates to CASSRTGGGYTF. V is TRBV12-3 or TRBV12-4 and J is TRBJ1-2; 10 bases are a match to TRBD1. CDR3 length: 12 amino acids. The V and J ends lost 5 bases and 7 bases, in that order; junction bases with no gene match: 1.

J is TRBJ2-5 and V is TRBV28; weak D call: TRBD1 (6 bases). V lost 3 bases, J lost 4 bases, and 9 bases lay in between. The CDR3 has 13 amino acids. The germline V gene encodes CDR1 MDHEN and CDR2 SYDVKM. CDR3: CASSFKGGETQYF. In nucleotides, the CDR3 is TGTGCCAGCAGTTTTAAAGGGGGAGAGACCCAGTACTTC. Drawing the rest from reference TRBV28 and TRBJ2-5, the complete variable domain is DVKVTQSSRYLVKRTGEKVFLECVQDMDHENMFWYRQDPGLGLRLIYFSYDVKMKEKGDIPEGYSVSREKKERFSLILESASTNQTSMYLCASSFKGGETQYFGPGTRLLVL.

A word on this clonotype: A read error may be the cause here, since a much bigger clone is one base away. The chain employs TRBV28 and TRBJ2-2, with D maybe TRBD1 (5 bases). CDR1 is MDHEN and CDR2 is SYDVKM in the germline V gene. This CDR3 has 15 amino acids. DNA of the CDR3: TGTGCCAGCAGTTTGGGGCTAACGAACACCGAGGAGCTGTTTTTT. Protein sequence: CASSLGLTNTEELFF.

The V gene is TRBV5-1, the J gene TRBJ2-1, with a tentative D call TRBD2 (6 bases). V was trimmed by 2 bases and J by 4 bases, leaving 13 bases between them. The CDR3 loop spans 15 amino acids. Germline V gives CDR1 SGHRS, CDR2 YFSETQ. In nucleotides, the CDR3 is TGCGCCAGCAGCTTAGCGGGCGAGTGGTACAATGAGCAGTTCTTC. Residues: CASSLAGEWYNEQFF.

This chain connects TRBV5-6 to TRBJ2-5, with 9 bases aligning to TRBD1. The CDR3 consists of 15 residues. Germline CDR1 SGHDT, CDR2 YYEEEE. The V gene end was trimmed by 1 base and the J gene end by 2 bases; junction bases not matched to a gene: 3. This chain's CDR3 is CASSLPGTGQETQYF. The DNA for the CDR3 is TGTGCCAGCAGCTTGCCTGGGACAGGGCAAGAGACCCAGTACTTC.

The chain uses TRBV12-5 and TRBJ2-1; no definite D call. Germline V CDR1 and CDR2: LGHNT, FRNRAP. V shed 7 bases and J shed 6 bases, with 22 bases lying between them. CDR3 length equals 16 residues. For the CDR3, the DNA is TGTGCTAGTGCCGACGAGAGTGCCTTAGTAGGCAATGAGCAGTTCTTC. Protein sequence: CASADESALVGNEQFF.

This chain joins TRBV30 and TRBJ1-1; D call uncertain. V was clipped by 2 bases and J by 5 bases, with 12 bases between them. Germline V gene lookup returns CDR1 GTSNPN and CDR2 SVGIG (reference sequence). The CDR3 runs 13 residues. The CDR3 region is CAWSQMAYTEAFF. The CDR3 bases are TGTGCCTGGAGTCAAATGGCATATACTGAAGCTTTCTTT.

The CDR3 DNA reads TGTGCCAGCAGTGAAGCGGGAGTACACTACAATGAGCAGTTCTTC. This codes for CASSEAGVHYNEQFF. V is TRBV25-1 and J is TRBJ2-1, with TRBD2 matching over 7 bases. The CDR3 contains 15 residues. The ends lost 2 bases at V and 3 bases at J; junction bases unmatched: 4. Germline V CDR1 and CDR2: MGHDK, SYGVNS.

The V and J genes are TRBV6-1 and TRBJ2-1; D is perhaps TRBD1 (5 bases). Per germline, CDR1 MNHNS and CDR2 SASEGT. The CDR3 totals 15 residues. Deletions cut 3 bases from V and 4 bases from J, with 13 bases between. CDR3 amino acids: CASSETVGLYNEQFF. As DNA, the CDR3 is TGTGCCAGCAGTGAGACAGTGGGGCTTTACAATGAGCAGTTCTTC.

This sequence joins TRBV29-1 and TRBJ2-3, with D tentatively TRBD1 or TRBD2 (5 bases each). V was clipped by 4 bases and J by 4 bases, with 9 bases between them. CDR3 size: 12 residues. The germline gives CDR1 SQVTM, CDR2 ANQGSEA. Here the CDR3 DNA reads TGCAGCGTTGGAGGGGATGCAGATACGCAGTATTTT. Amino acid sequence: CSVGGDADTQYF.

The V and J genes are TRBV5-4 and TRBJ2-1, with D perhaps given as TRBD1 or TRBD2 (6 bases each). From germline, CDR1 is SGHNT and CDR2 YYREEE (reference sequence). Trimming took off 0 bases at V and 0 bases at J, with 13 bases between the two ends. This CDR3 has 17 amino acids. In DNA, the CDR3 is TGTGCCAGCAGCTTGGCCCCGAAGGGGGGCTCCTACAATGAGCAGTTCTTC. Residues: CASSLAPKGGSYNEQFF.

This clonotype has a handful of counts. The chain carries TRBV24-1 and TRBJ2-2, with a possible D match to TRBD1 (5 bases). Trimming shortened V by 1 base and J by 8 bases, and 13 bases separated the two germline ends. Per germline, CDR1 KGHDR and CDR2 SFDVKD. This CDR3 comprises 15 residues. For the CDR3, the DNA is TGTGCCACCAGTGATTTCCCGACAGACGGTGGGGAGCTGTTTTTT. It is translated as CATSDFPTDGGELFF.

Points on this clonotype: Since a much larger clone is just one base distant, this may be a read error. CDR3 nucleotide sequence: TGTACCACCAGTGATGTCTTGGCAGCTTCCACAGATACGCAGTATTTT. Residues: CTTSDVLAASTDTQYF. The chain employs TRBV24-1 and TRBJ2-3; no clear D. The CDR3 covers 16 residues. Per the germline V gene, CDR1 is KGHDR and CDR2 is SFDVKD.

This clonotype was counted only a few times. CDR3 amino acids: CASSLEGGTRVAYNEQFF. Here the CDR3 DNA reads TGTGCCAGCAGCTTAGAGGGGGGGACTAGGGTTGCCTACAATGAGCAGTTCTTC. This chain uses TRBV7-6 with TRBJ2-1; 8 bases are shared with TRBD2. CDR1 and CDR2 (germline): SGHVS, FNYEAQ. This CDR3 comprises 18 residues. Trimming took 1 base from V and 2 from J; bases not matched to a gene: 10.

CDR3 amino acids: CASSPLAGSTDTQYF. CDR3 nucleotide sequence: TGTGCCAGCAGCCCCTTGGCGGGGAGCACAGATACGCAGTATTTT. The V call is TRBV7-6, the J call TRBJ2-3; a possible D gene is TRBD2 (6 bases). This CDR3 spans 15 amino acids. V dropped 5 bases and J dropped 0 bases, with 12 bases sitting between them. From germline, CDR1 is SGHVS and CDR2 FNYEAQ.

The chain couples TRBV28 to TRBJ2-7; D possibly corresponds to TRBD2 (5 bases). Per the germline V gene, CDR1 is MDHEN and CDR2 is SYDVKM. The length of the CDR3 is 13 residues. Trimming cost V 2 bases and J 6 bases, with 11 bases left between them. The CDR3 loop reads CASSLAGAFEQYV. As DNA, the CDR3 is TGTGCCAGCAGTTTAGCGGGTGCATTCGAGCAGTACGTC.

The CDR3 loop reads CASSQAPDTGELFF. The CDR3 DNA reads as TGTGCCAGCAGCCAAGCGCCGGACACCGGGGAGCTGTTTTTT. The rearrangement uses TRBV3-1 and TRBJ2-2; D is undetermined. Trimming removed 1 base at V and 3 bases at J, with 6 bases between. This CDR3 has 14 residues. Germline V gene lookup returns CDR1 LGHDT and CDR2 YNNKEL (reference sequence).

This clonotype has just a few counts. V is TRBV15 and J is TRBJ1-2; D may be TRBD1 (6 bases). Trimming removed 0 bases at V and 3 bases at J, with 11 bases between. CDR3 size: 15 residues. CDR1 and CDR2 (germline): LNHNV, YYDKDF (reference sequence). In DNA, the CDR3 is TGTGCCACCAGCAGAGAAAACAGGGTGTACTATGGCTACACCTTC. Protein product: CATSRENRVYYGYTF.

The chain uses TRBV24-1 and TRBJ2-1; tentatively, D is TRBD2 (6 bases). Trimming left V 0 bases short and J 7 bases short, with 18 bases between. The CDR3 contains 17 residues. The V gene's germline CDR1 is KGHDR and CDR2 SFDVKD. CDR3 sequence (DNA): TGTGCCACCAGTGATTTGCTAGGCGGTACTGGGAGGAATGAGCAGTTCTTC. As protein: CATSDLLGGTGRNEQFF.

The chain recombines TRBV12-3 or TRBV12-4 with TRBJ1-4, with D perhaps TRBD1 (5 bases). V shed 6 bases and J shed 8 bases, with 13 bases lying between them. This CDR3 comprises 13 residues. The CDR3, as DNA: TGTGCCAGCAGGCAGTCCGGGGGGGAAAAACTGTTTTTT. Its protein product is CASRQSGGEKLFF.

The sample holds a few counts of this clonotype. J is TRBJ1-2 and V is TRBV3-1; D may be TRBD1 (6 bases). V shed 0 bases and J shed 4 bases, with 21 bases lying between them. Germline V CDR1 and CDR2: LGHDT, YNNKEL (reference sequence). The CDR3 is 18 residues long. CDR3 protein: CASSQELTRRDTIYGYTF. In DNA, the CDR3 is TGTGCCAGCAGCCAAGAGTTGACCAGGCGGGACACTATCTATGGCTACACCTTC.